Listed here are 32 T cell receptor beta chains from one sample, sequenced in a study of T-cell reconstitution after alpha-beta-depleted transplantation in children. Unique molecular identifiers were used to barcode this TCRbeta library. TCRdb analysed the PCR reads with MiXCR anew, one entry per CDR3 protein. The table shows 250,000 to 300,000 distinct CDR3 sequences, with around 10% occurring only once. The sample here was PBMCs, taken before TCRalphabeta/CD19-depleted stem cell transplant. These receptors were collected from a boy less than two years old with acute myeloid leukemia, due to receive a stem cell transplant.

At least ten counts were recorded for this clonotype. J is TRBJ2-2 and V is TRBV3-1, with 7 bases matching TRBD1. In germline, CDR1 is LGHDT, CDR2 YNNKEL (reference sequence). Germline trimming cut 2 bases from V and 2 bases from J; bases unmatched to any gene: 14. The CDR3 consists of 19 residues. CDR3 sequence (DNA): TGTGCCAGCAGCCAACACGCGGGCGGACAGGACCTTAACACCGGGGAGCTGTTTTTT. Protein product: CASSQHAGGQDLNTGELFF. Filled out from reference TRBV3-1 and TRBJ2-2, the complete variable domain reads DTAVSQTPKYLVTQMGNDKSIKCEQNLGHDTMYWYKQDSKKFLKIMFSYNNKELIINETVPNRFSPKSPDKAHLNLHINSLELGDSAVYFCASSQHAGGQDLNTGELFFGEGSRLTVL.

This clonotype was found many times. The chain combines TRBV28 with TRBJ1-2; D not certain. CDR1 MDHEN and CDR2 SYDVKM come from the germline V gene. This CDR3 has 14 amino acids. V was trimmed by 1 base and J by 4 bases, leaving 10 bases between them. CDR3 sequence: CASSLFVGSYGYTF. CDR3 DNA sequence: TGTGCCAGCAGTTTATTTGTGGGGTCCTATGGCTACACCTTC.

This clonotype was counted at least ten times. V gene TRBV7-2 combines with J gene TRBJ2-7; weak D call: TRBD2 (5 bases). The CDR3 spans 14 residues. Germline V CDR1 and CDR2: SGHTA, FQGNSA. The V gene lost 2 bases and the J gene lost 5 bases, with 13 bases spanning the gap. This CDR3 reads CASSLTRDMDEQYF. The CDR3 DNA reads as TGTGCCAGCAGCTTAACACGGGATATGGACGAGCAGTACTTC.

This clonotype was recorded at least ten times. J is TRBJ2-3 and V is TRBV11-2, with TRBD2 matching over 12 bases. Losses at the gene ends were 5 bases for V and 6 bases for J; bases not matched to a gene: 6. This CDR3 contains 15 residues. Germline lookup yields CDR1 SGHAT and CDR2 FQNNGV. The CDR3 DNA reads TGTGCCAGCAGCACGGGACTAGCGGGTCGGGATACGCAGTATTTT. Translated: CASSTGLAGRDTQYF. Variable domain in full (rest from reference TRBV11-2 and TRBJ2-3): EAGVAQSPRYKIIEKRQSVAFWCNPISGHATLYWYQQILGQGPKLLIQFQNNGVVDDSQLPKDRFSAERLKGVDSTLKIQPAKLEDSAVYLCASSTGLAGRDTQYFGPGTRLTVL.

This clonotype was counted ten times or more. The chain employs TRBV7-3 and TRBJ2-3, with D perhaps matching TRBD2 (6 bases). This CDR3 region has 15 residues. V was cut by 2 bases and J by 2 bases, with 11 bases left in between. CDR1 and CDR2 (germline): SGHTA, FQGTGA. The CDR3 here is CASSLDGGTTDTQYF. CDR3 nucleotides: TGTGCCAGCAGCTTAGACGGGGGAACCACAGATACGCAGTATTTT.

V and J are TRBV28 and TRBJ2-1; a weak D match, TRBD2 (5 bases). Trimming took 6 bases from V and 10 from J, leaving 13 bases between them. CDR1 is MDHEN and CDR2 is SYDVKM in the germline V gene. The CDR3 contains 12 residues. CDR3 in amino acids: CASSLLGLEQFF. The CDR3 nucleotides are TGTGCCAGCAGCCTACTAGGGTTAGAGCAGTTCTTC.

This clonotype appeared many times. The chain combines TRBV7-3 with TRBJ2-7; 7 positions agree with TRBD2. V gave up 5 bases and J gave up 6 bases; unmatched junction bases: 13. CDR1 and CDR2 from the germline V gene are SGHTA and FQGTGA. The CDR3 is made up of 15 amino acids. The CDR3 bases are TGTGCCAGCAGCCCCTCCGCGCGGGAGTCGGCCGAGCAGTACTTC. Protein sequence: CASSPSARESAEQYF. The full variable domain, in which reference TRBV7-3 and TRBJ2-7 provide the parts outside the CDR3, is GAGVSQTPSNKVTEKGKYVELRCDPISGHTALYWYRQSLGQGPEFLIYFQGTGAADDSGLPNDRFFAVRPEGSVSTLKIQRTERGDSAVYLCASSPSARESAEQYFGPGTRLTVT.

The chain couples TRBV18 to TRBJ2-2; TRBD2 is a possible D gene (5 bases). The germline gives CDR1 KGHSH, CDR2 LQKENI. This CDR3 spans 17 amino acids. V was pared by 2 bases and J by 1 base, with 14 bases between. CDR3 sequence: CASSPSSASLNTGELFF. The DNA of the CDR3 is TGTGCCAGCTCACCAAGTTCGGCTAGCTTGAACACCGGGGAGCTGTTTTTT.

This clonotype was recorded many times. This chain connects TRBV7-9 to TRBJ2-7; D not resolved. Per the germline V gene, CDR1 is SEHNR and CDR2 is FQNEAQ (reference sequence). Trimming removed 3 bases at V and 4 bases at J, with 10 bases between. The CDR3 contains 13 residues. CDR3 sequence (DNA): TGTGCCAGCAGCTTGACCCTACCTTACGAGCAGTACTTC. This sequence encodes CASSLTLPYEQYF.

This clonotype was seen repeatedly, ten times or more. V gene TRBV25-1 combines with J gene TRBJ1-1; D is perhaps TRBD1 (5 bases). The CDR3 covers 15 residues. Trimming stripped 3 bases from V and 3 bases from J, with 14 bases between. Looked up from germline, CDR1 is MGHDK and CDR2 is SYGVNS. The DNA for the CDR3 is TGTGCCAGCAGTGAGACAGCCACGGGAGACACTGAAGCTTTCTTT. The encoded protein is CASSETATGDTEAFF.

This clonotype was detected many times. This chain connects TRBV20-1 to TRBJ1-2; TRBD1 agrees at 10 bases. Trimming removed 3 bases from V and 10 bases from J; junction bases left unmatched: 14. This CDR3 is 15 amino acids long. Germline loops: CDR1 DFQATT, CDR2 SNEGSKA (reference sequence). The CDR3 loop reads CSASRPGQGSLDYTF. The CDR3 DNA sequence: TGCAGTGCTAGCCGACCGGGACAGGGGTCTTTAGACTACACCTTC.

This clonotype occurred many times. The J gene is TRBJ1-6, the V gene TRBV24-1; D is perhaps TRBD1 (5 bases). Germline-derived CDR1 and CDR2 are KGHDR and SFDVKD. The CDR3 is made up of 14 amino acids. The germline V and J ends were trimmed by 4 bases and 9 bases, with 12 bases remaining between them. CDR3 nucleotide sequence: TGTGCCACCAGTGACCACAGGCCTAGTTCACCCCTCCACTTT. Protein product: CATSDHRPSSPLHF.

The table lists this clonotype with many counts. V and J are TRBV20-1 and TRBJ2-5; 8 nucleotides match TRBD1. Germline values: CDR1 DFQATT, CDR2 SNEGSKA (reference sequence). There are 13 residues in the CDR3. J gave up 4 bases and V 1 base, and 2 bases lay outside the gene matches. As DNA, the CDR3 is TGCAGTGCTAGAGGACAGGGGAGAGAGACCCAGTACTTC. Amino acid sequence: CSARGQGRETQYF.

Comment on this clonotype: Given a much more abundant clone one base away, this may be a read error. The chain combines TRBV7-8 with TRBJ2-6; D may be TRBD1 (6 bases). This CDR3 is built from 15 residues. Germline-derived CDR1 and CDR2 are SGHVS and FQNEAQ. The CDR3 protein is CANSAHRVGANVLTF. Written as DNA, the CDR3 is TGTGCCAACAGCGCCCACAGGGTTGGGGCCAACGTCCTGACTTTC.

There are many counts of this clonotype. The V and J genes are TRBV5-1 and TRBJ2-2, with D hard to call. CDR1 and CDR2 (germline): SGHRS, YFSETQ. V shed 6 bases and J shed 4 bases, with 4 bases lying between them. This CDR3 has 11 amino acids. The CDR3 nucleotides are TGCGCCAGCACAGTCACCGGGGAGCTGTTTTTT. As protein: CASTVTGELFF.

This clonotype was found many times. The chain has TRBV20-1 and TRBJ1-1, with a possible D match to TRBD1 (6 bases). Germline V gene data show CDR1 as DFQATT and CDR2 as SNEGSKA (reference sequence). V dropped 1 base and J dropped 1 base, with 10 bases sitting between them. The CDR3 has 14 amino acids. This chain's CDR3 is CSARVGGRNTEAFF. CDR3 coding DNA: TGCAGTGCTAGAGTGGGGGGGCGGAACACTGAAGCTTTCTTT.

This clonotype has at least ten counts. This chain connects TRBV7-8 to TRBJ2-7; the D is unclear. CDR1 SGHVS and CDR2 FQNEAQ come from the germline V gene. CDR3 length: 13 residues. V gave up 4 bases and J gave up 2 bases, with 9 bases separating them. The CDR3 loop reads CASSYIKAYEQYF. Here the CDR3 DNA reads TGTGCCAGCAGCTACATCAAAGCCTACGAGCAGTACTTC. The whole variable domain, filled in from reference TRBV7-8 and TRBJ2-7, reads GAGVSQSPRYKVAKRGQDVALRCDPISGHVSLFWYQQALGQGPEFLTYFQNEAQLDKSGLPSDRFFAERPEGSVSTLKIQRTQQEDSAVYLCASSYIKAYEQYFGPGTRLTVT.

This clonotype was seen repeatedly, ten times or more. The chain couples TRBV27 to TRBJ2-2, with TRBD2 matching 9 bases. The germline CDR1 and CDR2 sequences are MNHEY and SMNVEV (reference sequence). V lost 5 bases and J lost 5; bases outside the gene matches: 12. CDR3 length equals 17 residues. The CDR3 coding sequence is TGTGCCAGCAGTCCTCCACGACTAGCGGTCTTTACCGGGGAGCTGTTTTTT. Protein sequence: CASSPPRLAVFTGELFF.

This clonotype was seen repeatedly, ten times or more. V gene TRBV29-1 combines with J gene TRBJ2-7; TRBD1 matches 8 bases. Germline V gene lookup returns CDR1 SQVTM and CDR2 ANQGSEA. Unmatched junction bases numbered 9, after V lost 3 bases and J lost 2 bases. There are 15 residues in the CDR3. As DNA, the CDR3 is TGCAGCGTTGAGGGTCCGGGACAGGAAGCCTACGAGCAGTACTTC. The encoded protein is CSVEGPGQEAYEQYF.

This clonotype was counted between two and nine times. In DNA form, the CDR3 reads TGTGCCAGCAGCTCCAGGGGGGCCTCCTACAATGAGCAGTTCTTC. As protein: CASSSRGASYNEQFF. This chain connects TRBV7-3 to TRBJ2-1, with D perhaps matching TRBD1 (7 bases). Trimming cost V 4 bases and J 0 bases, with 10 bases left between them. This CDR3 has 15 residues. Germline CDR1 SGHTA, CDR2 FQGTGA. Using reference TRBV7-3 and TRBJ2-1 for the parts outside the CDR3, the full variable domain is GAGVSQTPSNKVTEKGKYVELRCDPISGHTALYWYRQSLGQGPEFLIYFQGTGAADDSGLPNDRFFAVRPEGSVSTLKIQRTERGDSAVYLCASSSRGASYNEQFFGPGTRLTVL.

Many counts were recorded for this clonotype. V gene TRBV20-1 combines with J gene TRBJ2-1, with D tentatively TRBD1 (6 bases). Germline CDR1 DFQATT, CDR2 SNEGSKA (reference sequence). With 0 bases removed from V and 8 bases from J, the gap between germline ends came to 14 bases. The CDR3 contains 14 residues. The DNA of the CDR3 is TGCAGTGCTAGAGATCACAGGGAAATGGATGAGCAGTTCTTC. Amino acids: CSARDHREMDEQFF.

The chain carries TRBV5-1 and TRBJ1-1, with D hard to call. The V gene lost 4 bases and the J gene lost 4 bases, with 17 bases spanning the gap. CDR3 length: 15 residues. The germline V gene encodes CDR1 SGHRS and CDR2 YFSETQ. For the CDR3, the DNA is TGCGCCAGCAGCGATGAGAGGGCGCGGAGCACTGAAGCTTTCTTT. Translating it yields CASSDERARSTEAFF.

A few counts support this clonotype. A read error may account for a junction end that differs from germline. This chain joins TRBV20-1 and TRBJ2-7; no firm D call. Germline CDR1 is DFQATT and CDR2 is SNEGSKA (reference sequence). This CDR3 is built from 15 residues. CDR3 sequence (DNA): TGCTGTGCTAGAGAGGTTACCCTGTTAAAATACGAGCAGTACTTC. Translated, it gives CCAREVTLLKYEQYF.

The sample holds many counts of this clonotype. The CDR3 nucleotides are TGTGCCACCAGCAGTGGGTGGGACAGCAATCAGCCCCAGCATTTT. It encodes CATSSGWDSNQPQHF. The V and J genes are TRBV15 and TRBJ1-5, with D possibly TRBD1 on 5 matching bases. The V end was cut by 3 bases, the J end by 1 base, with 10 bases between. The CDR3 extends over 15 amino acids. The germline gives CDR1 LNHNV, CDR2 YYDKDF (reference sequence).

This rearrangement joins TRBV29-1 to TRBJ1-5, with TRBD1 matching over 7 bases. V shed 5 bases, J shed 7 bases, and the junction held 8 bases outside the gene matches. There are 13 residues in the CDR3. Germline V gives CDR1 SQVTM, CDR2 ANQGSEA. This CDR3 is CSVSTGSRQPQHF. CDR3 bases: TGCAGCGTTTCGACAGGGAGTAGGCAGCCCCAGCATTTT. The full variable domain, with the rest looked up from reference TRBV29-1 and TRBJ1-5, is SAVISQKPSRDICQRGTSLTIQCQVDSQVTMMFWYRQQPGQSLTLIATANQGSEATYESGFVIDKFPISRPNLTFSTLTVSNMSPEDSSIYLCSVSTGSRQPQHFGDGTRLSIL.

This clonotype was counted many times. The CDR3 DNA sequence: TGTGCCATCCGGAGCGGGAGCGGTGAGCAGTTCTTC. It translates to CAIRSGSGEQFF. The rearrangement links TRBV28 to TRBJ2-1, with 8 bases matching TRBD2. Germline-derived CDR1 and CDR2 are MDHEN and SYDVKM. The CDR3 has 12 amino acids. The V segment lost 10 bases and the J segment 9 bases; nucleotides outside the gene matches: 8.

This clonotype was counted ten times or more. The rearrangement uses TRBV5-5 and TRBJ2-1; tentatively, D is TRBD1 or TRBD2 (5 bases each). Trimming removed 0 bases from V and 7 bases from J, with 17 bases in between. Germline assignment: CDR1 SGHKS and CDR2 YYEKEE (reference sequence). The CDR3 spans 16 residues. CDR3 loop: CASSLDFGALGNEQFF. The CDR3 DNA reads as TGTGCCAGCAGCTTGGATTTCGGGGCCTTAGGGAATGAGCAGTTCTTC.

This clonotype was seen only a few times. The chain combines TRBV24-1 with TRBJ2-3, with TRBD1 as a possible D gene (7 bases). CDR3 length: 17 amino acids. The germline V gene has CDR1 KGHDR and CDR2 SFDVKD. The V end was cut by 3 bases, the J end by 4 bases, with 19 bases between. In DNA form, the CDR3 reads TGTGCCACCAGTGATACGACAGGGCGGAGGGCCCCAGATACGCAGTATTTT. Its protein product is CATSDTTGRRAPDTQYF.

This clonotype came up many times. The genes are TRBV12-3 or TRBV12-4 and TRBJ1-1, with 8 bases fitting TRBD1. Germline trimming cut 6 bases from V and 8 bases from J; bases unmatched to any gene: 8. This CDR3 has 13 residues. The CDR3 nucleotides are TGTGCCAGCAGCTTCAGGGGGCAGGGGGAAGCTTTCTTT. Residues: CASSFRGQGEAFF.

This clonotype was seen at least ten times. This rearrangement joins TRBV12-3 or TRBV12-4 to TRBJ1-1; weak D call: TRBD1 (6 bases). This CDR3 has 16 amino acids. V shed 3 bases and J shed 7 bases, with 21 bases lying between them. The CDR3 DNA sequence: TGTGCCAGCAGTTTTTCAGGACTCAGAGGGGGACTTGAAGCTTTCTTT. Translating it yields CASSFSGLRGGLEAFF.

This clonotype has at least ten counts. The J gene is TRBJ1-2, the V gene TRBV4-2, with a tentative D call TRBD1 (5 bases). Trimming left V 4 bases short and J 4 bases short, with 10 bases between. The CDR3 covers 13 residues. The germline CDR1 and CDR2 sequences are LGHNA and YNFKEQ. Here the CDR3 reads CASSPDSFYGYTF. The CDR3 DNA follows: TGTGCCAGCAGCCCAGACAGCTTCTATGGCTACACCTTC.

The V gene is TRBV12-3 or TRBV12-4, the J gene TRBJ2-7; the D is unclear. Trimming took 2 bases from V and 1 from J, leaving 15 bases between them. The CDR3 totals 16 residues. As DNA, the CDR3 is TGTGCCAGCAGTTTATACCCCGCTCAGAGGTCCTACGAGCAGTACTTC. Translation: CASSLYPAQRSYEQYF.